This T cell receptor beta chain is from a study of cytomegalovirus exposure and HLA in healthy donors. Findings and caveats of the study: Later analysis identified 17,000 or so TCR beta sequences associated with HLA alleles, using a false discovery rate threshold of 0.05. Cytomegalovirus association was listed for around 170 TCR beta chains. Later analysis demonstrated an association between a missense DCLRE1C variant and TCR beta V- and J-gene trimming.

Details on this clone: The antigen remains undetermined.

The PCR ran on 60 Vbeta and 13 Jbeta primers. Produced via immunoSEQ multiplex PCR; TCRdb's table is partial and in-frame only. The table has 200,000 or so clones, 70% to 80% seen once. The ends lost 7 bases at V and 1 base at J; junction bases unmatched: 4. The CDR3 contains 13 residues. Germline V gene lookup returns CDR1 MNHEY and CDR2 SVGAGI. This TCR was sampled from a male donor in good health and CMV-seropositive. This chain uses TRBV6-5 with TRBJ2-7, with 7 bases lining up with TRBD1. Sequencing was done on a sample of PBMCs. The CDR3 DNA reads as TGTGCCAGCATTGGGGGACAGTCCTACGAGCAGTACTTC. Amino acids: CASIGGQSYEQYF.